The 23 T cell receptor beta chains below were found in one sample sequenced in a study of blood T cell repertoires in COVID-19. Clones were read by immunoSEQ multiplex PCR, and TCRdb kept only the in-frame ones, dropping some. This table holds about 360,000 clones, 81% found once. Material for sequencing was peripheral blood. The receptor source for this set is a human donor with acute or convalescent COVID-19. The donor label of this sample is uncertain.

The chain combines TRBV7-9 with TRBJ1-5, with TRBD1 matching 9 bases. This CDR3 has 16 residues. Germline-derived CDR1 and CDR2 are SEHNR and FQNEAQ (reference sequence). Unmatched junction bases numbered 7, after V lost 5 bases and J lost 2 bases. The CDR3 protein is CASSPYTGGGNQPQHF. The CDR3 DNA is TGTGCCAGCAGCCCTTACACAGGGGGCGGCAATCAGCCCCAGCATTTT.

This clone was observed a single time. J is TRBJ2-7 and V is TRBV5-1; the D gene is possibly TRBD1 (6 bases). Germline V CDR1 and CDR2: SGHRS, YFSETQ. V was trimmed by 7 bases and J by 3 bases, leaving 17 bases between them. The CDR3 has 14 residues. The CDR3 region has the DNA TGCGCCAGCCCGCTTGACAGGCCCGACTACGAGCAGTACTTC. Its protein product is CASPLDRPDYEQYF.

The rearrangement uses TRBV18 and TRBJ2-1, with 11 bases that match TRBD2. The V segment lost 7 bases and the J segment 6 bases; nucleotides outside the gene matches: 8. The CDR3 contains 15 residues. Germline V lookup: CDR1 KGHSH, CDR2 LQKENI. The CDR3 spells CASFPVAGGINEQFF. The DNA of the CDR3 is TGTGCCAGCTTCCCAGTAGCGGGAGGGATCAATGAGCAGTTCTTC.

The chain has TRBV6-5 and TRBJ1-5, with TRBD1 identical over 8 bases. Germline CDR1 and CDR2: MNHEY and SVGAGI. The CDR3 consists of 14 residues. The ends lost 2 bases at V and 8 bases at J; junction bases unmatched: 5. The chain's CDR3 is CASSYDRGLEPQHF. In nucleotides, the CDR3 is TGTGCCAGCAGTTACGACAGGGGATTGGAGCCCCAGCATTTT.

The chain is built from TRBV5-4 and TRBJ2-3; D unresolved. In germline, CDR1 is SGHNT, CDR2 YYREEE (reference sequence). V lost 0 bases to trimming and J lost 5 bases, with 7 bases between them. The CDR3 has 13 residues. The CDR3 nucleotides are TGTGCCAGCAGCTTGGCTCTACGAGATACGCAGTATTTT. Protein: CASSLALRDTQYF.

The gene calls are TRBV5-4 and TRBJ1-4; D remains unclear. Germline lookup yields CDR1 SGHNT and CDR2 YYREEE (reference sequence). CDR3 length equals 15 residues. With 5 bases removed from V and 1 base from J, the gap between germline ends came to 12 bases. CDR3 sequence: CASSDRGLTNEKLFF. In nucleotides, the CDR3 is TGTGCCAGCAGTGATCGAGGGCTAACTAATGAAAAACTGTTTTTT. Full variable domain (rest looked up from reference TRBV5-4 and TRBJ1-4): ETGVTQSPTHLIKTRGQQVTLRCSSQSGHNTVSWYQQALGQGPQFIFQYYREEENGRGNFPPRFSGLQFPNYSSELNVNALELDDSALYLCASSDRGLTNEKLFFGSGTQLSVL.

This clone was detected only a few times. This rearrangement joins TRBV2 to TRBJ1-1; 8 positions agree with TRBD1. CDR1 SNHLY and CDR2 FYNNEI come from the germline V gene. CDR3 length equals 13 residues. Germline trimming cut 4 bases from V and 4 bases from J; bases unmatched to any gene: 2. CDR3 sequence reads: CASSVDRGTEAFF. The CDR3 DNA reads as TGTGCCAGCAGTGTAGACAGGGGCACTGAAGCTTTCTTT.

The chain combines TRBV12-3 or TRBV12-4 with TRBJ2-7, with D possibly TRBD1 on 5 matching bases. Trimming cost V 5 bases and J 2 bases, with 10 bases left between them. CDR3 length: 13 amino acids. CDR3 DNA sequence: TGTGCCAGCAGTCACAGGCTAGCCTACGAGCAGTACTTC. It yields the protein CASSHRLAYEQYF.

The rearrangement links TRBV5-6 to TRBJ2-3; perhaps TRBD2 as D (5 bases). CDR1 is SGHDT, CDR2 YYEEEE, per germline. This CDR3 spans 15 amino acids. With 4 bases removed from V and 0 bases from J, the gap between germline ends came to 12 bases. The CDR3 here is CASSPGLGSTDTQYF. For the CDR3, the DNA is TGTGCCAGCAGCCCCGGACTGGGAAGCACAGATACGCAGTATTTT.

The chain joins TRBV2 to TRBJ1-2; 10 bases fit TRBD1. J was trimmed by 4 bases and V by 5 bases; bases with no gene match: 10. The CDR3 covers 16 residues. Germline-derived CDR1 and CDR2 are SNHLY and FYNNEI. This CDR3 is CASSWRVTGGAYGYTF. CDR3 bases: TGTGCCAGCAGTTGGCGCGTGACAGGGGGCGCCTATGGCTACACCTTC.

The rearrangement joins TRBV7-6 to TRBJ1-3; 8 bases are shared with TRBD1. The germline V gene encodes CDR1 SGHVS and CDR2 FNYEAQ. This CDR3 region has 16 residues. With V trimmed by 1 base and J by 3 bases, 5 bases remained unmatched. This chain's CDR3 is CASSLGQGLSGNTIYF. In DNA form, the CDR3 reads TGTGCCAGCAGCTTAGGACAGGGGTTAAGTGGAAACACCATATATTTT.

The V call is TRBV6-5, the J call TRBJ1-3, with TRBD1 identical over 8 bases. Losses at the gene ends were 5 bases for V and 2 bases for J; bases not matched to a gene: 5. Germline-derived CDR1 and CDR2 are MNHEY and SVGAGI. The CDR3 is made up of 15 amino acids. The CDR3 nucleotides are TGTGCCAGCAGTCCAATACAGGGGGCTGGAAACACCATATATTTT. It specifies CASSPIQGAGNTIYF.

This sequence joins TRBV2 and TRBJ2-3, with 8 bases fitting TRBD2. CDR1 is SNHLY, CDR2 FYNNEI, per germline. V lost 7 bases and J lost 6; bases outside the gene matches: 9. This CDR3 region has 14 residues. In nucleotides, the CDR3 is TGTGCCAGCATGTTTACGGGAGGGCGGGATACGCAGTATTTT. The encoded protein is CASMFTGGRDTQYF.

The CDR3: CASSPKGLADPYEQYF. The CDR3 DNA is TGTGCCAGCAGCCCCAAGGGACTAGCGGACCCCTACGAGCAGTACTTC. The chain links TRBV27 to TRBJ2-7; 11 bases map to TRBD2. The CDR3 has 16 amino acids. In germline, CDR1 is MNHEY, CDR2 SMNVEV (reference sequence). V dropped 6 bases and J dropped 2; count of bases not matched to a gene: 9.

The chain carries TRBV2 and TRBJ1-1; D gene uncertain. The CDR3 has 11 amino acids. V lost 5 bases and J 11 bases, leaving 12 bases between the germline ends. The germline CDR1 and CDR2 sequences are SNHLY and FYNNEI. The CDR3 DNA is TGTGCCAGCAGTAAGCAATTGAGGGCTTTCTTT. As protein: CASSKQLRAFF. The variable domain in full, completed from reference TRBV2 and TRBJ1-1, reads EPEVTQTPSHQVTQMGQEVILRCVPISNHLYFYWYRQILGQKVEFLVSFYNNEISEKSEIFDDQFSVERPDGSNFTLKIRSTKLEDSAMYFCASSKQLRAFFGQGTRLTVV.

The chain joins TRBV28 to TRBJ1-1; D call uncertain. V was trimmed by 3 bases and J by 6 bases, leaving 5 bases between them. There are 11 residues in the CDR3. CDR1 and CDR2 (germline): MDHEN, SYDVKM. Here the CDR3 DNA reads TGTGCCAGCAGTTTTAGCGCTGAAGCTTTCTTT. This translates into CASSFSAEAFF.

The CDR3 nucleotides are TGTGCCAGCAGCTTACTCGGGGAAGCCAGCAATCAGCCCCAGCATTTT. It specifies CASSLLGEASNQPQHF. This chain joins TRBV7-8 and TRBJ1-5; no clear D gene. Trimming shortened V by 2 bases and J by 1 base, and 12 bases separated the two germline ends. Looked up from germline, CDR1 is SGHVS and CDR2 is FQNEAQ. The CDR3 loop spans 16 amino acids.

The CDR3 nucleotides are TGTGCCAGCAGCCCAATACCAATTCCTATACCAGATACGCAGTATTTT. This gives the protein CASSPIPIPIPDTQYF. V is TRBV5-4 and J is TRBJ2-3; unclear D gene. The CDR3 loop spans 16 amino acids. Germline lookup yields CDR1 SGHNT and CDR2 YYREEE (reference sequence). V was clipped by 4 bases and J by 4 bases, with 19 bases between them.

With regard to this clone: Distinct nucleotide sequences in the sample also encode this CDR3. The CDR3 sequence is CASSIRTGGVNTEAFF. CDR3 bases: TGTGCCAGTAGTATTCGGACAGGGGGCGTGAACACTGAAGCTTTCTTT. V gene TRBV19 combines with J gene TRBJ1-1; TRBD1 agrees at 11 bases. CDR3 length: 16 amino acids. V lost 3 bases and J lost 0; bases outside the gene matches: 3. Germline CDR1 and CDR2: LNHDA and SQIVND (reference sequence).

The chain carries TRBV7-9 and TRBJ2-3; 9 nucleotides line up with TRBD1. Looked up from germline, CDR1 is SEHNR and CDR2 is FQNEAQ (reference sequence). This CDR3 is 16 amino acids long. The V segment lost 5 bases and the J segment 4 bases; nucleotides outside the gene matches: 10. The CDR3 sequence: CASSITQGAWADTQYF. CDR3 nucleotides: TGTGCCAGCAGCATAACACAGGGGGCGTGGGCAGATACGCAGTATTTT.

The chain has TRBV6-1 and TRBJ2-7; D ambiguous. This CDR3 contains 15 residues. Germline assignment: CDR1 MNHNS and CDR2 SASEGT. V dropped 1 base and J dropped 0 bases, with 10 bases sitting between them. CDR3 nucleotides: TGTGCCAGCAGTGAAGAAACGCTAAGCTCCTACGAGCAGTACTTC. Its protein is CASSEETLSSYEQYF.

The rearrangement links TRBV30 to TRBJ2-7, with 11 bases identical to TRBD2. The CDR3 runs 15 residues. With V trimmed by 6 bases and J by 2 bases, 9 bases remained unmatched. Germline CDR1 reads GTSNPN; CDR2 reads SVGIG (reference sequence). The chain's CDR3 is CACRFRLAGTYEQYF. The CDR3 DNA follows: TGTGCCTGTAGATTCCGACTAGCGGGAACCTACGAGCAGTACTTC. The whole variable domain, remainder taken from reference TRBV30 and TRBJ2-7, is SQTIHQWPATLVQPVGSPLSLECTVEGTSNPNLYWYRQAAGRGLQLLFYSVGIGQISSEVPQNLSASRPQDRQFILSSKKLLLSDSGFYLCACRFRLAGTYEQYFGPGTRLTVT.

This clone was counted a few times. In the same sample, other DNA sequences code for this CDR3. The genes are TRBV5-1 and TRBJ1-5; 9 bases are shared with TRBD1. Germline V gives CDR1 SGHRS, CDR2 YFSETQ. The CDR3 is 13 residues long. V shed 4 bases, J shed 8 bases, and the junction held 4 bases outside the gene matches. CDR3 loop: CASSQDRGEPQHF. CDR3 sequence (DNA): TGCGCCAGCAGCCAGGACAGGGGCGAGCCCCAGCATTTT.